What follows is one T cell receptor (beta chain) and its context. What it binds is unknown. CDR3 length equals 12 residues. Between the trimmed V and J ends, which lost 0 bases and 9 bases, there was a span of 9 bases. CDR1 is ENHRY and CDR2 is SYGVKD in the germline V gene. Using CD45RO/CCR7/CD25/CD127/CD95/CD27, CD4+ naive, central memory, regulatory and stem cell-like memory cells were sorted. This sample is drawn from a study of beta chain features in type 1 diabetes. Study summary: The patients were much like the healthy donors in age, gender and cell yields.

Sequenced material consisted of expressed TCRB transcripts (all of the isolated RNA was reverse transcribed). Profiling relied on immunoSEQ multiplex PCR, and the TCRdb table lists in-frame clones only, not all of them. The sample lists under 500,000 clones, around 28% occurring once. Study-wide findings and caveats: A greater similarity of naive, central memory and Treg TCRB repertoires was seen among patients than among healthy donors. Possibly, sequencing cDNA over-represented cells that had high TCR expression levels.

This chain joins TRBV10-3 and TRBJ2-7; D possibly corresponds to TRBD1 (5 bases). The sequenced sample was naive CD4+ T cells from blood. This sequence originates from a man younger than 35 in good health. CDR3 coding DNA: TGTGCCATCAGTGAGTCTGGGGCTGGGCAGTACTTC. This encodes CAISESGAGQYF.